This is a list of T cell receptor beta chains from one sample in a study of T cell responses to AZD1222 COVID-19 vaccine. The table came from immunoSEQ multiplex PCR; TCRdb's copy has only in-frame clones and leaves some out. The repertoire includes about 130,000 clones, under 95% of them detected once, and roughly 9.1% sits in the top ten. Sequenced material: peripheral blood, taken on day 0 of AZD1222 vaccination. These receptors came from an adult in good health. CDR3s include the opening cysteine and the closing phenylalanine or tryptophan. The D gene is left open where the match is weak. Clone size appears in some rows only: once, few, many, or a class for an expanded clone.

D gene	V gene	clone size	CDR3 length	J gene	CDR3 protein	CDR3 DNA
TRBD1	TRBV2	.	15	TRBJ1-6	CASRARDRGNSPLHF	TGTGCCAGCAGGGCCAGGGACAGGGGAAATTCACCCCTCCACTTT
TRBD1	TRBV28	.	16	TRBJ1-5	CASSKDRENSNQPQHF	TGTGCCAGCAGCAAGGACAGGGAAAATAGCAATCAGCCCCAGCATTTT
TRBD1	TRBV12-3/TRBV12-4	.	13	TRBJ1-1	CASSPTRQGDAFF	TGTGCCAGCAGTCCTACCCGACAGGGGGATGCTTTCTTT
.	TRBV27	.	15	TRBJ2-3	CASRSLPGLTDTQYF	TGTGCCAGCAGATCTCTGCCGGGGCTCACAGATACGCAGTATTTT
TRBD1	TRBV6-1	.	15	TRBJ2-7	CASSELGQGAYEQYF	TGTGCCAGCAGTGAGTTAGGACAGGGAGCCTACGAGCAGTACTTC
.	TRBV30	.	11	TRBJ1-2	CAWESGDGYTF	TGTGCCTGGGAAAGCGGTGATGGCTACACCTTC
.	TRBV24-1	.	13	TRBJ1-2	CATGQRGNYGYTF	TGTGCCACCGGGCAGAGGGGTAACTATGGCTACACCTTC
.	TRBV6-6	.	16	TRBJ2-3	CASSYNRAASTDTQYF	TGTGCCAGCAGTTACAATCGGGCCGCTAGCACAGATACGCAGTATTTT
.	TRBV10-3	.	14	TRBJ1-3	CAISGRGSGNTIYF	TGTGCCATCAGTGGCAGAGGGAGTGGAAACACCATATATTTT
.	TRBV7-3	.	14	TRBJ1-1	CASSPRGPRTEAFF	TGTGCCAGCAGCCCCCGAGGCCCCCGGACTGAAGCTTTCTTT
.	TRBV19	.	18	TRBJ1-2	CASMAGFKAGDFSYGYTF	TGTGCCAGTATGGCTGGATTTAAGGCAGGGGATTTTTCGTATGGCTACACCTTC
.	TRBV7-2	.	13	TRBJ1-2	CASSLNGGDDYTF	TGTGCCAGCAGCTTGAACGGGGGCGATGACTACACCTTC
.	TRBV7-3	.	15	TRBJ2-3	CASSLKAASTDTQYF	TGTGCCAGCAGCTTAAAGGCGGCAAGCACAGATACGCAGTATTTT
.	TRBV6-1	.	11	TRBJ1-5	CASSDGQPQHF	TGTGCCAGCAGTGATGGTCAGCCCCAGCATTTT
.	TRBV27	.	13	TRBJ2-7	CASSFGQTYEQYF	TGTGCCAGCAGTTTCGGACAGACCTACGAGCAGTACTTC
.	TRBV4-1	.	14	TRBJ2-3	CASSLDYNTDTQYF	TGCGCCAGCAGCCTTGACTATAACACAGATACGCAGTATTTT
.	TRBV7-7	once	13	TRBJ2-7	CASSFADTYEQYF	TGTGCTAGCAGCTTCGCAGATACCTACGAGCAGTACTTC
.	TRBV19	.	16	TRBJ1-1	CASRPREGLLVTEAFF	TGTGCCAGTAGACCCCGGGAGGGGTTATTAGTCACTGAAGCTTTCTTT
.	TRBV5-1	.	16	TRBJ2-5	CASSLSRQVTQETQYF	TGCGCCAGCAGCTTGAGTAGGCAAGTTACCCAAGAGACCCAGTACTTC
TRBD1	TRBV28	.	15	TRBJ2-7	CASSSTPGGRNEQYF	TGTGCCAGCAGTTCAACTCCAGGGGGCAGGAACGAGCAGTACTTC
TRBD1	TRBV5-1	once	15	TRBJ1-5	CASSQTGGQNQPQHF	TGCGCCAGCAGCCAAACAGGGGGTCAAAATCAGCCCCAGCATTTT
.	TRBV7-8	.	14	TRBJ1-6	CASSGVAFNSPLHF	TGTGCCAGCAGTGGAGTCGCCTTTAATTCACCCCTCCACTTT
.	TRBV11-3	.	16	TRBJ2-3	CASSPGSGGRADTQYF	TGTGCCAGCAGCCCCGGGTCTGGGGGGCGCGCAGATACGCAGTATTTT
.	TRBV2	.	13	TRBJ2-5	CASSVELQETQYF	TGTGCCAGCAGTGTAGAACTCCAAGAGACCCAGTACTTC
.	TRBV7-2	.	14	TRBJ1-4	CASSFGSTNEKLFF	TGTGCCAGCAGCTTCGGGTCTACTAATGAAAAACTGTTTTTT
.	TRBV20-1	.	9	TRBJ1-2	CRGGYGYTF	TGCAGGGGGGGGTATGGCTACACCTTC
.	TRBV6-5	.	13	TRBJ1-2	CASSSDPLGGYTF	TGTGCCAGCAGCTCCGACCCTTTGGGAGGCTACACCTTC
.	TRBV19	.	13	TRBJ1-5	CASTPRDNQPQHF	TGTGCCAGTACGCCCCGGGACAATCAGCCCCAGCATTTT
.	TRBV4-1	.	14	TRBJ1-5	CASSQVGGNQPQHF	TGCGCCAGCAGCCAAGTGGGCGGGAATCAGCCCCAGCATTTT
.	TRBV5-1	.	14	TRBJ2-3	CASSLWAATDTQYF	TGCGCCAGCAGCTTGTGGGCGGCTACAGATACGCAGTATTTT
TRBD1	TRBV6-2/TRBV6-3	.	15	TRBJ2-7	CASSYSGQGAYEQYF	TGTGCCAGCAGTTACTCTGGGCAGGGGGCCTACGAGCAGTACTTC
TRBD1	TRBV27	.	13	TRBJ2-7	CASSWTGSYEQYF	TGTGCCAGCAGTTGGACAGGGTCCTACGAGCAGTACTTC
.	TRBV28	.	13	TRBJ1-5	CASTRGSYQPQHF	TGTGCCAGCACCAGAGGGTCATATCAGCCCCAGCATTTT
.	TRBV15	.	14	TRBJ2-7	CATSRDGATYEQYF	TGTGCCACCAGCAGAGATGGGGCCACCTACGAGCAGTACTTC
.	TRBV5-1	.	13	TRBJ2-7	CASSLAGFYEQYF	TGCGCCAGCAGCCTAGCAGGTTTCTACGAGCAGTACTTC
.	TRBV30	once	14	TRBJ1-5	CAWSVGSDYQPQHF	TGTGCCTGGAGTGTTGGGTCCGATTATCAGCCCCAGCATTTT
.	TRBV9	.	12	TRBJ1-6	CASSVEGSPLHF	TGTGCCAGCAGCGTCGAGGGTTCACCCCTCCACTTT
.	TRBV10-3	.	14	TRBJ1-1	CAIGAGQMNTEAFF	TGTGCCATCGGGGCTGGCCAAATGAACACTGAAGCTTTCTTT
TRBD1	TRBV30	.	14	TRBJ1-4	CAWSVLTGNEKLFF	TGTGCCTGGAGTGTTTTGACAGGGAATGAAAAACTGTTTTTT
.	TRBV7-9	.	13	TRBJ2-5	CASSPGWQETQYF	TGTGCCAGCAGCCCCGGGTGGCAAGAGACCCAGTACTTC
.	TRBV2	.	13	TRBJ2-1	CASSDRAYNEQFF	TGTGCCAGCAGTGACAGGGCTTACAATGAGCAGTTCTTC
.	TRBV7-9	.	13	TRBJ2-7	CASSLNPVGEQYF	TGTGCCAGCAGCTTAAACCCGGTTGGGGAGCAGTACTTC
TRBD1	TRBV3-1/TRBV3-2	once	14	TRBJ1-2	CASSQSPGQGGYTF	TGTGCCAGCAGCCAATCTCCGGGACAGGGGGGCTACACCTTC
TRBD1	TRBV28	.	14	TRBJ1-2	CASNTGQGVYGYTF	TGTGCCAGCAACACTGGACAGGGAGTCTATGGCTACACCTTC
TRBD1	TRBV28	.	16	TRBJ1-2	CASSFTTLTGNYGYTF	TGTGCCAGCAGTTTCACTACCTTGACAGGGAACTATGGCTACACCTTC
.	TRBV2	.	15	TRBJ1-3	CASSETQDPGNTIYF	TGTGCCAGCAGTGAAACCCAGGACCCTGGAAACACCATATATTTT
.	TRBV27	once	16	TRBJ2-1	CASSLRGASSYNEQFF	TGTGCCAGCAGTTTGAGGGGGGCGAGCTCCTACAATGAGCAGTTCTTC
TRBD1	TRBV5-1	once	14	TRBJ1-1	CASSLALQGEGAFF	TGCGCCAGCAGCTTGGCCTTACAGGGGGAAGGAGCTTTCTTT